Reported below is one T cell receptor (beta chain). The identical CDR3 is also encoded by other nucleotide sequences in the sample. The record originates from a study of shared clonotypes between healthy human individuals. Study summary: A couple of women and a few men aged 18 to 49 made up the donors.

CDR1 and CDR2 (germline): SGHRS, YFSETQ. V was shortened by 0 bases and J by 0 bases, with 3 bases between the two germline ends. This CDR3 is built from 14 residues. Ten immunoSEQ deep assay plates held the unsorted PBMC DNA. The method was immunoSEQ multiplex PCR; TCRdb's version includes in-frame clones alone and lacks a portion of them. The sample contains fewer than 600,000 clones, about four fifths of which appear only once. This receptor was obtained from a woman between 35 and 50 years old in good health. Some clones in this sample may be carry-over from other donors' samples. Sequencing was performed on PBMCs. The chain combines TRBV5-1 with TRBJ1-4; D not resolved. CDR3 nucleotide sequence: TGCGCCAGCAGCTTGGGAGCAACTAATGAAAAACTGTTTTTT. Amino acids: CASSLGATNEKLFF.